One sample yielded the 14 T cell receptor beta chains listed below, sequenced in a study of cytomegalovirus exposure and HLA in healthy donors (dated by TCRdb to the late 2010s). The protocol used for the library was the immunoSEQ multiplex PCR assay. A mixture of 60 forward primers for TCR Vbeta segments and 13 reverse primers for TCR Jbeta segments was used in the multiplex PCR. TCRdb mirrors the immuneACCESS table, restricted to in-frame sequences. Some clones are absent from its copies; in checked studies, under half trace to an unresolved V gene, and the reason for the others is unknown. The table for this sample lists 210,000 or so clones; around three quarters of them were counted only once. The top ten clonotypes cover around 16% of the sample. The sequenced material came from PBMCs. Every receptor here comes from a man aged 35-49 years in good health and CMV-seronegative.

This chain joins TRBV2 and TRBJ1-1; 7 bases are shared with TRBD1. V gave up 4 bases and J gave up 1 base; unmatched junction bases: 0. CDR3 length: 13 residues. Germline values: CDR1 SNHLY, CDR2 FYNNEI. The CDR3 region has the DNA TGTGCCAGCAGTGGGGACAGGAACACTGAAGCTTTCTTT. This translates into CASSGDRNTEAFF.

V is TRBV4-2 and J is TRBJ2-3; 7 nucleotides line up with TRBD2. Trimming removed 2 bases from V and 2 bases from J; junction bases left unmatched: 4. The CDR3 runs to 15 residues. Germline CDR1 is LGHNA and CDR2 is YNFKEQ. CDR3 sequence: CASSQPGLTTDTQYF. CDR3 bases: TGTGCCAGCAGCCAACCGGGACTAACCACAGATACGCAGTATTTT.

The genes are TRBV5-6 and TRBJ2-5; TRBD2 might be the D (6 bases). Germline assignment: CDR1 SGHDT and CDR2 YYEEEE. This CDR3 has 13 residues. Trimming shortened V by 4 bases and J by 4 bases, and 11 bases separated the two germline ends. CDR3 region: CASSPGLSETQYF. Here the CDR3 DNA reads TGTGCCAGCAGCCCGGGACTTTCAGAGACCCAGTACTTC. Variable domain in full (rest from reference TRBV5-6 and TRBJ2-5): DAGVTQSPTHLIKTRGQQVTLRCSPKSGHDTVSWYQQALGQGPQFIFQYYEEEERQRGNFPDRFSGHQFPNYSSELNVNALLLGDSALYLCASSPGLSETQYFGPGTRLLVL.

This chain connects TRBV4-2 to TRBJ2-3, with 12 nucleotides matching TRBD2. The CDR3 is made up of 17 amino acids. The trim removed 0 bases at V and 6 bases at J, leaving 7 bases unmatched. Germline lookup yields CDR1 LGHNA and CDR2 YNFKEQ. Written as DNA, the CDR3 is TGTGCCAGCAGCCAAGATCTTTGGCTAGCGGGGGGGGATACGCAGTATTTT. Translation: CASSQDLWLAGGDTQYF.

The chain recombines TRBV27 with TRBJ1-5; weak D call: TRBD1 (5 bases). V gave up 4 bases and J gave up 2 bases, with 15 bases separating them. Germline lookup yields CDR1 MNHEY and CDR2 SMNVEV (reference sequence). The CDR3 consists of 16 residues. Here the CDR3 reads CASSSRGDEGNQPQHF. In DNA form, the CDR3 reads TGTGCCAGCAGTTCCCGGGGGGATGAGGGCAATCAGCCCCAGCATTTT.

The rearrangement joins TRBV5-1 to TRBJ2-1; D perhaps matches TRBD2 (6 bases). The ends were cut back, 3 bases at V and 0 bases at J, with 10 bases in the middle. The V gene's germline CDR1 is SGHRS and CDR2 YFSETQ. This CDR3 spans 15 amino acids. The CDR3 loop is CASSSRDFSYNEQFF. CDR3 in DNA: TGCGCCAGCAGCTCCCGGGACTTCTCCTACAATGAGCAGTTCTTC.

The CDR3 protein is CAWREWGGNQPQHF. The DNA of the CDR3 is TGTGCCTGGAGGGAGTGGGGGGGCAATCAGCCCCAGCATTTT. The V call is TRBV30, the J call TRBJ1-5; TRBD1 is a possible D gene (5 bases). Germline V lookup: CDR1 GTSNPN, CDR2 SVGIG (reference sequence). The CDR3 has 14 residues. V gave up 3 bases and J gave up 2 bases, with 11 bases separating them.

The CDR3: CASSPDRGGLNYGYTF. CDR3 in DNA: TGTGCCAGCAGCCCCGATCGAGGGGGCCTTAACTATGGCTACACCTTC. The J gene is TRBJ1-2, the V gene TRBV7-8; 7 bases map to TRBD1. J gave up 1 base and V 5 bases, and 10 bases lay outside the gene matches. Germline V gene sequence: CDR1 SGHVS, CDR2 FQNEAQ. The CDR3 spans 16 residues.

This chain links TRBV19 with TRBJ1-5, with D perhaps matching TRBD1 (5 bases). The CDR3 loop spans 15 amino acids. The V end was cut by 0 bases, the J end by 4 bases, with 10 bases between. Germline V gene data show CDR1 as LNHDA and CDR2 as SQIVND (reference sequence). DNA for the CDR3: TGTGCCAGTAGTATAGAGGCGGGGGGAAATCAGCCCCAGCATTTT. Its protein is CASSIEAGGNQPQHF.

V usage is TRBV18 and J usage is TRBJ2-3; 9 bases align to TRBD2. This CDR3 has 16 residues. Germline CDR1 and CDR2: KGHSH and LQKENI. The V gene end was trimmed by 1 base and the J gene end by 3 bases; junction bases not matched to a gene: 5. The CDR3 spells CASSPQSGGNTDTQYF. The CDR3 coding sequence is TGTGCCAGCTCACCACAGAGCGGGGGGAATACAGATACGCAGTATTTT.

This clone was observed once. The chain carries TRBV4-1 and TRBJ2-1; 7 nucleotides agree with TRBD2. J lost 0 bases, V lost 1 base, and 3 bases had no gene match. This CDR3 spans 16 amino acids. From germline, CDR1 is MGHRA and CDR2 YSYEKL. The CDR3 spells CASSQVGDYSYNEQFF. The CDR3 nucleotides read TGCGCCAGCAGCCAAGTCGGGGACTACTCCTACAATGAGCAGTTCTTC.

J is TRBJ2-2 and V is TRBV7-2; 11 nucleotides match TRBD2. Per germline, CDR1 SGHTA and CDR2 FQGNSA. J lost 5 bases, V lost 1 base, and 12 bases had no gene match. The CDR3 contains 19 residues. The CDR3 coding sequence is TGTGCCAGCAGCTTAGTTTTTAGTAGCGGGAGGGTCAATACCGGGGAGCTGTTTTTT. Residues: CASSLVFSSGRVNTGELFF.

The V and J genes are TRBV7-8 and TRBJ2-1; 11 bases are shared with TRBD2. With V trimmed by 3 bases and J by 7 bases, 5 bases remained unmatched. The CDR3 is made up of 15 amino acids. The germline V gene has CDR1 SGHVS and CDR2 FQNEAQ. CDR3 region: CASSFTSGSGNEQFF. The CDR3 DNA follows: TGTGCCAGCAGCTTCACTAGCGGGAGCGGTAATGAGCAGTTCTTC.

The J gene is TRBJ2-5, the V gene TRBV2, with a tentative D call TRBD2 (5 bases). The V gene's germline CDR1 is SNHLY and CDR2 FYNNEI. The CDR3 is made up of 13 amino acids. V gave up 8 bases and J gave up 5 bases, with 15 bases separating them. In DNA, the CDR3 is TGTGCCAGCGGTAGCCTAGCTGCGGAGACCCAGTACTTC. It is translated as CASGSLAAETQYF.